These 18 T cell receptor beta chains originate from one sample sequenced in a study of spatial heterogeneity in lung cancer (dated by TCRdb to between 2018 and 2021). The library was generated by 5' RACE. The sequencer listed for this sample is NextSeq 500. TCRdb reran the public reads through fastp at Q25 and MiXCR, keeping productive beta chains. Merged by CDR3 protein, the rows form single entries marked with the most common genes and DNA. This sample comprises 25,000 or so distinct CDR3 sequences, around 6.1% of them detected only once. Under 25% of the sample rests with the top ten. This specimen's time point label, interpreted: blood at routine non-recurrence follow-up after resection. For TCR sequencing, whole RNA was extracted from tumor and nontumor lung tissue, or from cryopreserved PBMC samples, and no cell sorting was done. The starting material was PBMCs, obtained at follow-up. These receptors originate from a male donor with early-stage non-small cell lung cancer.

This clonotype was seen ten or more times. CDR3 region: CAISYGVLSGNTIYF. In nucleotides, the CDR3 is TGTGCCATCAGTTACGGGGTCCTCTCTGGAAACACCATATATTTT. This chain uses TRBV10-3 with TRBJ1-3; D unresolved. The CDR3 totals 15 residues. Germline V lookup: CDR1 ENHRY, CDR2 SYGVKD. V lost 5 bases and J lost 0, with 11 bases in between.

The rearrangement joins TRBV20-1 to TRBJ1-2; 8 positions agree with TRBD1. The CDR3 runs 14 residues. Germline CDR1 is DFQATT and CDR2 is SNEGSKA (reference sequence). The trim removed 4 bases at V and 7 bases at J, leaving 11 bases unmatched. The CDR3 spells CSANSRGQAAGYTF. The CDR3 coding sequence is TGCAGTGCTAACTCCAGGGGGCAAGCTGCTGGCTACACCTTC.

This clonotype has at least ten counts. The chain couples TRBV3-1 to TRBJ2-7, with TRBD2 identical over 12 bases. V was pared by 2 bases and J by 5 bases, with 4 bases of the junction left unmatched. Germline V gene lookup returns CDR1 LGHDT and CDR2 YNNKEL (reference sequence). The CDR3 sequence is 15 residues long. This CDR3 is CASSQLWTSGDEQYF. In DNA, the CDR3 is TGTGCCAGCAGCCAACTTTGGACTAGCGGGGACGAGCAGTACTTC.

This clonotype was observed a handful of times. V usage is TRBV20-1 and J usage is TRBJ1-3; D is ambiguous. The germline V and J ends were trimmed by 2 bases and 0 bases, with 5 bases remaining between them. This CDR3 region has 13 residues. Germline CDR1 and CDR2: DFQATT and SNEGSKA (reference sequence). DNA for the CDR3: TGCAGTGCTAGACAGGTCTCTGGAAACACCATATATTTT. Residues: CSARQVSGNTIYF.

The chain has TRBV6-2 or TRBV6-3 and TRBJ1-6; the D gene is possibly TRBD1 (5 bases). V lost 4 bases and J 8 bases, leaving 21 bases between the germline ends. In germline, CDR1 is MNHEY, CDR2 SVGEGT. This CDR3 contains 17 residues. CDR3 DNA sequence: TGTGCCAGCAGTTTTTGGGGACTATTCCGAACCGATTCACCCCTCCACTTT. It yields the protein CASSFWGLFRTDSPLHF.

The sample holds many counts of this clonotype. The chain combines TRBV7-2 with TRBJ2-1; no definite D call. The CDR3 has 16 amino acids. Trimming removed 5 bases at V and 8 bases at J, with 22 bases between. The V gene's germline CDR1 is SGHTA and CDR2 FQGNSA. The CDR3 region is CASSGLWVKTKDEQFF. In DNA, the CDR3 is TGTGCCAGCAGCGGTCTGTGGGTAAAGACAAAGGATGAGCAGTTCTTC. The whole variable domain, filled in from reference TRBV7-2 and TRBJ2-1, reads GAGVSQSPSNKVTEKGKDVELRCDPISGHTALYWYRQSLGQGLEFLIYFQGNSAPDKSGLPSDRFSAERTGGSVSTLTIQRTQQEDSAVYLCASSGLWVKTKDEQFFGPGTRLTVL.

This clonotype has a handful of counts. The rearrangement uses TRBV20-1 and TRBJ1-1, with no clear D. Germline V gene sequence: CDR1 DFQATT, CDR2 SNEGSKA (reference sequence). V was cut by 4 bases and J by 0 bases, with 15 bases left in between. The CDR3 length is 15 residues. As DNA, the CDR3 is TGCAGTGCTACCGGCGCGGGAAGTGTGAACACTGAAGCTTTCTTT. This translates into CSATGAGSVNTEAFF.

This clonotype occurred many times. The J gene is TRBJ1-4, the V gene TRBV7-2; TRBD1 might be the D (6 bases). V gave up 1 base and J gave up 5 bases, with 17 bases separating them. Germline loops: CDR1 SGHTA, CDR2 FQGNSA. The CDR3 totals 17 residues. The CDR3 loop reads CASSLEGQGTGNEKLFF. The CDR3 nucleotides are TGTGCCAGCAGCTTAGAGGGGCAGGGGACCGGGAATGAAAAACTGTTTTTT.

This clonotype showed up many times. This chain connects TRBV29-1 to TRBJ1-1, with D hard to call. This CDR3 has 11 residues. Trimming pared 4 bases from V and 0 bases from J, leaving 3 bases between. Germline V gene sequence: CDR1 SQVTM, CDR2 ANQGSEA. CDR3 loop: CSVGMNTEAFF. CDR3 bases: TGCAGCGTTGGAATGAACACTGAAGCTTTCTTT.

This clonotype was picked up a small number of times. This chain links TRBV4-1 with TRBJ2-7; tentative D call: TRBD2 (5 bases). The CDR3 totals 13 residues. V was trimmed by 0 bases and J by 4 bases, leaving 7 bases between them. Germline CDR1 reads MGHRA; CDR2 reads YSYEKL. In DNA, the CDR3 is TGCGCCAGCAGCCAAGAACTAGAATACGAGCAGTACGTC. This gives the protein CASSQELEYEQYV.

This clonotype was seen repeatedly, ten times or more. The chain has TRBV27 and TRBJ1-1, with D possibly being TRBD1 (6 bases). V lost 5 bases, J lost 1 base, and 14 bases lay in between. CDR1 is MNHEY, CDR2 SMNVEV, per germline (reference sequence). The CDR3 contains 15 residues. CDR3 protein: CASSGPGQANTEAFF. The CDR3 coding sequence is TGTGCCAGCAGTGGCCCGGGACAAGCGAACACTGAAGCTTTCTTT.

This clonotype was seen ten or more times. J is TRBJ2-7 and V is TRBV3-1, with TRBD1 matching over 9 bases. The CDR3 has 18 residues. CDR1 LGHDT and CDR2 YNNKEL come from the germline V gene (reference sequence). The V segment lost 0 bases and the J segment 0 bases; nucleotides outside the gene matches: 9. The CDR3 region has the DNA TGTGCCAGCAGCCAAGAACGGCCGGGACAGGGCTACTCCTACGAGCAGTACTTC. It encodes CASSQERPGQGYSYEQYF.

This clonotype was detected many times. The chain links TRBV4-3 to TRBJ1-2, with D possibly TRBD1 on 5 matching bases. V was cut by 0 bases and J by 4 bases, with 12 bases left in between. CDR3 length: 15 residues. CDR1 LGHNA and CDR2 YSLEER come from the germline V gene. This CDR3 is CASSQDSGPTYGYTF. The DNA of the CDR3 is TGCGCCAGCAGCCAAGATTCGGGACCAACCTATGGCTACACCTTC.

Many counts were recorded for this clonotype. This sequence joins TRBV20-1 and TRBJ2-4, with D maybe TRBD1 (6 bases). The germline V gene encodes CDR1 DFQATT and CDR2 SNEGSKA (reference sequence). Trimming took off 3 bases at V and 8 bases at J, with 14 bases between the two ends. The CDR3 is 13 residues long. CDR3 protein: CSASPDRLDIQYF. The CDR3, as DNA: TGCAGTGCTAGCCCCGACAGGTTAGACATTCAGTACTTC.

This clonotype has a count of ten or more. This sequence joins TRBV12-5 and TRBJ2-1; the D is unclear. Germline V lookup: CDR1 LGHNT, CDR2 FRNRAP. The V gene lost 6 bases and the J gene lost 12 bases, with 12 bases spanning the gap. The CDR3 has 11 amino acids. Written as DNA, the CDR3 is TGTGCTAGTGGGGAAGACTTGAGGCAGTTCTTC. Amino acid sequence: CASGEDLRQFF. The full variable domain, its missing parts supplied by reference TRBV12-5 and TRBJ2-1, is DARVTQTPRHKVTEMGQEVTMRCQPILGHNTVFWYRQTMMQGLELLAYFRNRAPLDDSGMPKDRFSAEMPDATLATLKIQPSEPRDSAVYFCASGEDLRQFFGPGTRLTVL.

This clonotype was detected ten times or more. The chain joins TRBV7-8 to TRBJ2-7, with 10 bases fitting TRBD2. The CDR3 is 16 amino acids. CDR1 SGHVS and CDR2 FQNEAQ come from the germline V gene. The V segment lost 4 bases and the J segment 4 bases; nucleotides outside the gene matches: 10. The DNA for the CDR3 is TGTGCCAGCAGCTCAGGGCTAGCGGGAGACGGGTACGAGCAGTACGTC. Amino acids: CASSSGLAGDGYEQYV.

This clonotype was observed at least ten times. V and J are TRBV7-2 and TRBJ2-3; D unresolved. The CDR3 is made up of 11 amino acids. V lost 5 bases and J lost 7, with 7 bases in between. From germline, CDR1 is SGHTA and CDR2 FQGNSA. The CDR3 bases are TGTGCCAGCAGCCCTACTTATACGCAGTATTTT. As protein: CASSPTYTQYF.

This clonotype occurred many times. This rearrangement joins TRBV3-1 to TRBJ2-1; D is undetermined. The CDR3 runs 13 residues. The germline V gene has CDR1 LGHDT and CDR2 YNNKEL (reference sequence). Trimming took off 5 bases at V and 3 bases at J, with 8 bases between the two ends. As DNA, the CDR3 is TGTGCCAGCAGCTCCCTAGTCTACAATGAGCAGTTCTTC. This encodes CASSSLVYNEQFF.